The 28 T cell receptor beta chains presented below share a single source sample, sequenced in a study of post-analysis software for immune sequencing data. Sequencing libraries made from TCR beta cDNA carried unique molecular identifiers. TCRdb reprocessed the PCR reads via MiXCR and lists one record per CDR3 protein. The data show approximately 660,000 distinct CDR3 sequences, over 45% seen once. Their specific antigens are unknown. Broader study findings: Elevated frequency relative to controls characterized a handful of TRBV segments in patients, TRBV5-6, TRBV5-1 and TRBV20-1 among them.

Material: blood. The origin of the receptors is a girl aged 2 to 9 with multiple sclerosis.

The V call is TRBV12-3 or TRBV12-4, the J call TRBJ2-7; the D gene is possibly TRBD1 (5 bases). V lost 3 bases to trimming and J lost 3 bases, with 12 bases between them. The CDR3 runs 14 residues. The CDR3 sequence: CASSFTTEIYEQYF. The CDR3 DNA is TGTGCCAGCAGTTTCACGACAGAGATCTACGAGCAGTACTTC.

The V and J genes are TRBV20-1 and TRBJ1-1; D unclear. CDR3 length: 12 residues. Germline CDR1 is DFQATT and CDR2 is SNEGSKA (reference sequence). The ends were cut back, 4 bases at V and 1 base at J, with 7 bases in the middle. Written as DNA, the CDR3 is TGCAGTGCTAAACAGAAGAACACTGAAGCTTTCTTT. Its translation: CSAKQKNTEAFF.

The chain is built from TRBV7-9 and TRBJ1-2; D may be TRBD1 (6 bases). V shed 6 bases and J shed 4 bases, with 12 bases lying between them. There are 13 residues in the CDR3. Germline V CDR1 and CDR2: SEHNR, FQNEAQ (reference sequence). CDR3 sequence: CASRAGVPYGYTF. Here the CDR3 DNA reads TGTGCCAGCAGAGCAGGGGTTCCCTATGGCTACACCTTC.

In DNA form, the CDR3 reads TGTGCCAGCAGCCGTAGCGGAGGGGTCCCAGATACGCAGTATTTT. This translates into CASSRSGGVPDTQYF. The chain couples TRBV6-5 to TRBJ2-3; D may be TRBD2 (6 bases). Trimming stripped 6 bases from V and 4 bases from J, with 17 bases between. This CDR3 has 15 residues. CDR1 is MNHEY and CDR2 is SVGAGI in the germline V gene.

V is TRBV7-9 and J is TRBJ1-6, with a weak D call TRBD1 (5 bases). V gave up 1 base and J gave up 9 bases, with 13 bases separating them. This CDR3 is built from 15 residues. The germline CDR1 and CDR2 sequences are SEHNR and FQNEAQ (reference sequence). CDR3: CASSLDRQPASPLHF. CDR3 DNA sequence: TGTGCCAGCAGCTTAGACAGGCAGCCCGCTTCACCCCTCCACTTT.

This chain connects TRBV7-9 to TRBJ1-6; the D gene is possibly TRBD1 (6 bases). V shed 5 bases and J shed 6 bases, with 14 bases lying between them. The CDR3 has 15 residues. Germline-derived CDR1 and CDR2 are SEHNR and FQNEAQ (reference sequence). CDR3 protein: CASSPTEQGNSPLHF. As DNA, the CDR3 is TGTGCCAGCAGCCCCACCGAACAGGGTAATTCACCCCTCCACTTT.

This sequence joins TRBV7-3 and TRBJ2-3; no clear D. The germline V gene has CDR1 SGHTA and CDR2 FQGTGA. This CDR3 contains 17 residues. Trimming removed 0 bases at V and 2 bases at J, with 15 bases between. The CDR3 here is CASSLTPQGLITDTQYF. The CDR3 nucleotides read TGTGCCAGCAGCTTAACCCCCCAAGGGCTTATCACAGATACGCAGTATTTT.

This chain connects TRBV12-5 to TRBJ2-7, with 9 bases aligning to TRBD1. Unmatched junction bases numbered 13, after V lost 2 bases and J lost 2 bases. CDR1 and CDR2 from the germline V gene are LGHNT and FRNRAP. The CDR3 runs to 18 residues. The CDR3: CASGLTAYPGTGPYEQYF. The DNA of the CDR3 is TGTGCTAGTGGTTTGACCGCCTACCCCGGGACAGGGCCCTACGAGCAGTACTTC. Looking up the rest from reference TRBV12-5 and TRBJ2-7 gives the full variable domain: DARVTQTPRHKVTEMGQEVTMRCQPILGHNTVFWYRQTMMQGLELLAYFRNRAPLDDSGMPKDRFSAEMPDATLATLKIQPSEPRDSAVYFCASGLTAYPGTGPYEQYFGPGTRLTVT.

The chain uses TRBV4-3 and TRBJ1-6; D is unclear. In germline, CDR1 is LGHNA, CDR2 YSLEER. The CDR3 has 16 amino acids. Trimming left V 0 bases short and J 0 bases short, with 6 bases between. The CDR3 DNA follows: TGCGCCAGCAGCCAAGAGGCCAGCTCCTATAATTCACCCCTCCACTTT. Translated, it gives CASSQEASSYNSPLHF.

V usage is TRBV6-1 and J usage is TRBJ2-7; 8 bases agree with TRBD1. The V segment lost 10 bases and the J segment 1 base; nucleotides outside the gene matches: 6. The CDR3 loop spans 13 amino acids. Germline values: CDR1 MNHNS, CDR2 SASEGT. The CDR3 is CAIEDRASYEQYF. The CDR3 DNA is TGTGCCATTGAGGACAGGGCATCCTACGAGCAGTACTTC.

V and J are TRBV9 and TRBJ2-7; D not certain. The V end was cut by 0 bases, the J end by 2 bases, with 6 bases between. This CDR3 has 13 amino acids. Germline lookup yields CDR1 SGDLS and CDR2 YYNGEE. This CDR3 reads CASSVGTTYEQYF. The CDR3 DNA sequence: TGTGCCAGCAGCGTAGGGACGACCTACGAGCAGTACTTC. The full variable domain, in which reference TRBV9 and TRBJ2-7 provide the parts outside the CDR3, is DSGVTQTPKHLITATGQRVTLRCSPRSGDLSVYWYQQSLDQGLQFLIQYYNGEERAKGNILERFSAQQFPDLHSELNLSSLELGDSALYFCASSVGTTYEQYFGPGTRLTVT.

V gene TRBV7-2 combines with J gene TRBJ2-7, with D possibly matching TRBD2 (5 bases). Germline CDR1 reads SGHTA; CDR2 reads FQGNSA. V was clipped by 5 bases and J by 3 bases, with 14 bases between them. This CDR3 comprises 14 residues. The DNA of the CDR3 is TGTGCCAGCAGCCTCGGGGTCGCAGACTACGAGCAGTACTTC. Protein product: CASSLGVADYEQYF. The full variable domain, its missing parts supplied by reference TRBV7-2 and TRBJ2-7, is GAGVSQSPSNKVTEKGKDVELRCDPISGHTALYWYRQSLGQGLEFLIYFQGNSAPDKSGLPSDRFSAERTGGSVSTLTIQRTQQEDSAVYLCASSLGVADYEQYFGPGTRLTVT.

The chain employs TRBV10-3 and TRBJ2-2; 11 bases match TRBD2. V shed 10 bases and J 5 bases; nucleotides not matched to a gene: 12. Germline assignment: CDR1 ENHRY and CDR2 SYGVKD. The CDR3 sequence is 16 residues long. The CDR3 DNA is TGTGCCACCGGCCTATTGACTAGCGGGGATACCGGGGAGCTGTTTTTT. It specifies CATGLLTSGDTGELFF.

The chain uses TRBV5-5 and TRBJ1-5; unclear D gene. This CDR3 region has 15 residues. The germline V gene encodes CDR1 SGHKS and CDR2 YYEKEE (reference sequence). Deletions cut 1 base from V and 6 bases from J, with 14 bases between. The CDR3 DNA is TGTGCCAGCAGCTTGTTGGGTGGGGAAGGTCAGCCCCAGCATTTT. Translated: CASSLLGGEGQPQHF.

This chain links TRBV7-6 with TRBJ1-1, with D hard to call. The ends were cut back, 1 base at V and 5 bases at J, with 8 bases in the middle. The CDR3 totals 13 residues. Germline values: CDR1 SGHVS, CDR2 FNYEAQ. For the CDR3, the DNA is TGTGCCAGCAGCTTAGTTTCGTGGACTGAAGCTTTCTTT. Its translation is CASSLVSWTEAFF.

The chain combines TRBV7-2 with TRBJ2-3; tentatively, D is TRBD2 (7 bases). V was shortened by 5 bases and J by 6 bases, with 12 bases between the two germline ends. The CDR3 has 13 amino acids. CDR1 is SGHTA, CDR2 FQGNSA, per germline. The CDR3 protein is CASSRTRGDTQYF. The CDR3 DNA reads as TGTGCCAGCAGCCGGACTAGGGGGGATACGCAGTATTTT.

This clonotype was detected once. Written as DNA, the CDR3 is TGCAGCGTTCTCGGGACAGGGGTTTATGGCTACACCTTC. Translated: CSVLGTGVYGYTF. The chain is built from TRBV29-1 and TRBJ1-2; 10 nucleotides match TRBD1. This CDR3 has 13 residues. Germline loops: CDR1 SQVTM, CDR2 ANQGSEA. J was trimmed by 5 bases and V by 5 bases; bases with no gene match: 5.

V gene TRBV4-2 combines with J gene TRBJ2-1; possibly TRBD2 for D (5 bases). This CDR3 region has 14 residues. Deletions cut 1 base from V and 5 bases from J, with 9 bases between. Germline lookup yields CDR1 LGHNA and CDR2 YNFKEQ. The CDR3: CASSQGESNNEQFF. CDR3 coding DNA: TGTGCCAGCAGCCAAGGGGAGTCCAACAATGAGCAGTTCTTC.

The CDR3 protein is CASSLVRVRGEQFF. CDR3 bases: TGTGCCAGCAGCTTAGTCAGGGTCCGGGGTGAGCAGTTCTTC. This chain links TRBV7-2 with TRBJ2-1; D may correspond to TRBD1 or TRBD2 (5 bases each). The CDR3 runs 14 residues. The germline V and J ends were trimmed by 1 base and 9 bases, with 13 bases remaining between them. Germline CDR1 and CDR2: SGHTA and FQGNSA.

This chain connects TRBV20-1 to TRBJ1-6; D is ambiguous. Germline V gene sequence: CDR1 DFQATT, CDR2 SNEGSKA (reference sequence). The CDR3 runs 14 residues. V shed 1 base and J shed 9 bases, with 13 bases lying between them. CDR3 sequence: CSARGRGIGSPLHF. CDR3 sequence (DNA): TGCAGTGCTAGAGGCCGGGGAATAGGTTCACCCCTCCACTTT.

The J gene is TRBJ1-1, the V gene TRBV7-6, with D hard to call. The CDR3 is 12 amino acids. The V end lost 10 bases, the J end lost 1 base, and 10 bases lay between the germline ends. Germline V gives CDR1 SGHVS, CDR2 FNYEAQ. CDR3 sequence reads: CAISKTNTEAFF. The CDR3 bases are TGTGCCATCTCTAAAACGAACACTGAAGCTTTCTTT.

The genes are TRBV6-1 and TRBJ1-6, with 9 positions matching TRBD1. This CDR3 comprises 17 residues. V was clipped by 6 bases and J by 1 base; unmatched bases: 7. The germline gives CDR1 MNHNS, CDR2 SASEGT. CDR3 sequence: CASSSGTGMSYNSPLHF. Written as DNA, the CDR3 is TGTGCCAGCAGCTCCGGGACAGGGATGTCCTATAATTCACCCCTCCACTTT.

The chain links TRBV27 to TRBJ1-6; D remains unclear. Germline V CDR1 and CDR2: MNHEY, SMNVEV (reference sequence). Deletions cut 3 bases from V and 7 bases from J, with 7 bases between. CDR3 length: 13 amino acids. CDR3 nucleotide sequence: TGTGCCAGCAGTTTGGGCTTGAATTCACCCCTCCACTTT. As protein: CASSLGLNSPLHF.

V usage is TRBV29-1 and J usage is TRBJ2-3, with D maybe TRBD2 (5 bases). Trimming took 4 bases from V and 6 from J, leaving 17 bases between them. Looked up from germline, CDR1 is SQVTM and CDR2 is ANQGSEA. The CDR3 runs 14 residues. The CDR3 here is CSVGERGPLDTQYF. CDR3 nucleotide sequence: TGCAGCGTTGGCGAACGGGGTCCCCTGGATACGCAGTATTTT.

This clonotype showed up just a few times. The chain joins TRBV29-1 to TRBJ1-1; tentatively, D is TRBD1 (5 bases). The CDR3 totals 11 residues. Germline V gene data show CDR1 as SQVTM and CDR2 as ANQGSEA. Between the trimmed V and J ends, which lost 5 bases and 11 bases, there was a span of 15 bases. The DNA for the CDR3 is TGCAGCGTTCTTAGGGACGGTGAGGCTTTCTTT. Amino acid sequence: CSVLRDGEAFF.

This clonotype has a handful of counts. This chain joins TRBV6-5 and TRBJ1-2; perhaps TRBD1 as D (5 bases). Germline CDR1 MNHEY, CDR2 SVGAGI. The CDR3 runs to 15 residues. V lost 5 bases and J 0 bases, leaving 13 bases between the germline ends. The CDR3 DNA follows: TGTGCCAGCAGTGGTCAGGGCGGATCTAACTATGGCTACACCTTC. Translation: CASSGQGGSNYGYTF.

CDR3 sequence: CASSLRPTGGTDTQYF. The CDR3 region has the DNA TGTGCCAGCAGTTTGCGGCCGACAGGGGGCACAGATACGCAGTATTTT. This chain links TRBV12-3 or TRBV12-4 with TRBJ2-3, with TRBD1 identical over 8 bases. The V gene end was trimmed by 3 bases and the J gene end by 1 base; junction bases not matched to a gene: 6. The CDR3 is 16 residues long.

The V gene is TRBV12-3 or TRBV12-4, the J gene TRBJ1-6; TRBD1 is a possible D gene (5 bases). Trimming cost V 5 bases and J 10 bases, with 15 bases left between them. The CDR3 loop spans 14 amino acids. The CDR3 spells CASSPREGSSPLHF. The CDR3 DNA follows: TGTGCCAGCAGTCCCAGGGAAGGGTCATCACCCCTCCACTTT.